This T cell receptor (beta chain) was found in a study of vaccination effects on CD4 cells after COVID-19. Only in-frame clones appear in the TCRdb table, and some are missing; sequencing was by immunoSEQ multiplex PCR. The sample consists of roughly 41,000 clones, around three quarters of them appearing once. To note about this clone: The antigen is not known.

Before sequencing, viral peptide pools were used by the ViraFEST assay to expand antigen-specific CD4+ T cells. After roughly 10 days in culture, the CD4+ T cells were isolated. None of the vaccinated had previously contracted SARS-CoV-2, and their nucleocapsid antibodies tested negative. V gave up 3 bases and J gave up 4 bases, with 3 bases separating them. CDR3 length: 11 amino acids. The material was CD4+ T cells from PBMCs cultured with HCoV-NL63 spike peptides, obtained before COVID-19 vaccination. The chain carries TRBV12-3 or TRBV12-4 and TRBJ2-5, with D uncertain. The receptor was derived from a human donor who received a COVID-19 vaccine. The CDR3 region is CASSFGETQYF. CDR3 sequence (DNA): TGTGCCAGCAGTTTTGGAGAGACCCAGTACTTC.